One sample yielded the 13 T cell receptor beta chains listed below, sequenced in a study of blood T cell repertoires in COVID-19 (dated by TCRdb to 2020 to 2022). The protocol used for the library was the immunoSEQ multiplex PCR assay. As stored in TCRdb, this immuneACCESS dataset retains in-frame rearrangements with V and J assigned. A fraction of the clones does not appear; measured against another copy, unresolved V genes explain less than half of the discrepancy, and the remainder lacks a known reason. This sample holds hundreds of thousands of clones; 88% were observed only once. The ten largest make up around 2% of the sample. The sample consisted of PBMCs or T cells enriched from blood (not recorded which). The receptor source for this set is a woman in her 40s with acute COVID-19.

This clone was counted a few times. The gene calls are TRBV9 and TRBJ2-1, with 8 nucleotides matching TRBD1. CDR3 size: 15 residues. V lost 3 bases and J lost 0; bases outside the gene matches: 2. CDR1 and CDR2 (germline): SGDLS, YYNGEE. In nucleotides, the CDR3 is TGTGCCAGCAGCGGACAGGGGACCTCCTACAATGAGCAGTTCTTC. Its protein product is CASSGQGTSYNEQFF.

For the CDR3, the DNA is TGTGCTAGTGAACAGGGCCACACTGAAGCTTTCTTT. Its protein product is CASEQGHTEAFF. This chain joins TRBV12-5 and TRBJ1-1; a weak D match, TRBD1 (6 bases). The V end was cut by 7 bases, the J end by 3 bases, with 9 bases between. The V gene's germline CDR1 is LGHNT and CDR2 FRNRAP. The CDR3 length is 12 residues.

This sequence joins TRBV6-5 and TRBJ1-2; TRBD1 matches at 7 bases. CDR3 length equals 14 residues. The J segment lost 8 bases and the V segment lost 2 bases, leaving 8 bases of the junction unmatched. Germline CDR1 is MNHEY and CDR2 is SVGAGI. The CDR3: CASSYEAGGSGYTF. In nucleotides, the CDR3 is TGTGCCAGCAGTTACGAGGCAGGGGGTTCCGGCTACACCTTC.

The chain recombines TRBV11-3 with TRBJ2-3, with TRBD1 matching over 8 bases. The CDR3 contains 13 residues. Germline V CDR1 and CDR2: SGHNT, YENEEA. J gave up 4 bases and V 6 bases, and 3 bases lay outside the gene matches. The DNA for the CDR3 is TGTGCCAGCAGGCAGACAGGGGCAGATACGCAGTATTTT. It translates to CASRQTGADTQYF.

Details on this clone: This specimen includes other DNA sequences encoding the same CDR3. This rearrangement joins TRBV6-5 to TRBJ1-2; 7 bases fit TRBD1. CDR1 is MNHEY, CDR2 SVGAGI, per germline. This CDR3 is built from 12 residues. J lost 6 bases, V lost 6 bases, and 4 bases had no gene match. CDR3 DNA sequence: TGTGCCAGCAGCCGGACAGGTGATGGCTACACCTTC. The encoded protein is CASSRTGDGYTF.

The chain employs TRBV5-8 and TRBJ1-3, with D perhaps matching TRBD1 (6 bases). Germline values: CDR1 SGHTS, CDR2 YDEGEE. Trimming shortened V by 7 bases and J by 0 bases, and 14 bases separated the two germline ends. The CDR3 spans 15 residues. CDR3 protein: CASQPRTASGNTIYF. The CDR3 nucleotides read TGTGCCAGCCAGCCCAGGACAGCCTCTGGAAACACCATATATTTT.

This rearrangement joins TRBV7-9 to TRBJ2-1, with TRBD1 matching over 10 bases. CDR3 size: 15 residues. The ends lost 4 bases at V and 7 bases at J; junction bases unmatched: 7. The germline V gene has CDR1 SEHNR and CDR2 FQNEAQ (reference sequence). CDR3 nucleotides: TGTGCCAGCAGCTACTTGGGACAGGGGAGGAATGAGCAGTTCTTC. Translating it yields CASSYLGQGRNEQFF.

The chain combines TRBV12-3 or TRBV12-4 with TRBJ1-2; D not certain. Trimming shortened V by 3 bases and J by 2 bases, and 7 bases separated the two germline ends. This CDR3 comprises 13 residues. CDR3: CASSFVENYGYTF. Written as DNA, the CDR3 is TGTGCCAGCAGTTTTGTGGAGAACTATGGCTACACCTTC.

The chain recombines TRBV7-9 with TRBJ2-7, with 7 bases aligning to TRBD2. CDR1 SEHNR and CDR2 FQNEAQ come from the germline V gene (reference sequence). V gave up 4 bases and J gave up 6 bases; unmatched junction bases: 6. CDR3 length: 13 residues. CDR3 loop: CASSWGGAGEQYF. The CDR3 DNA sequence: TGTGCCAGCAGCTGGGGAGGGGCAGGCGAGCAGTACTTC.

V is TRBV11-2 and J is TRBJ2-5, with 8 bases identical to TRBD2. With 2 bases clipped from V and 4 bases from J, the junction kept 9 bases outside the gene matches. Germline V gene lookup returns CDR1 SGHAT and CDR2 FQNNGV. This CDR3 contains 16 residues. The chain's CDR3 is CASSLSLRGEGETQYF. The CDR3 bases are TGTGCCAGCAGCTTATCTCTGCGGGGGGAGGGAGAGACCCAGTACTTC.

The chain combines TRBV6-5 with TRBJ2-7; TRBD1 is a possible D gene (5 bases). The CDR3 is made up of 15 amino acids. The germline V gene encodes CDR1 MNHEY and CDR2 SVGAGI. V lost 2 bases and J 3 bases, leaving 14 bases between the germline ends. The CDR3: CASSYLKAGYYEQYF. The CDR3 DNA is TGTGCCAGCAGTTACCTGAAGGCAGGGTACTACGAGCAGTACTTC.

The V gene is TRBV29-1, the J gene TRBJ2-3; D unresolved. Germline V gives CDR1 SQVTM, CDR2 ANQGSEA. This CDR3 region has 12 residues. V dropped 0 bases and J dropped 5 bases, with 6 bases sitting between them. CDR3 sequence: CSVEESGDTQYF. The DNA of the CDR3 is TGCAGCGTTGAAGAATCCGGAGATACGCAGTATTTT.

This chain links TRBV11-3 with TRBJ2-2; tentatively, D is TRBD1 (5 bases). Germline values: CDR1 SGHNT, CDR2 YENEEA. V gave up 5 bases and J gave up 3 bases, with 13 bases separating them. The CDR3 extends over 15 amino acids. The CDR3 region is CASSLKGIYTGELFF. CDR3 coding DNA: TGTGCCAGCAGCCTCAAGGGGATTTACACCGGGGAGCTGTTTTTT. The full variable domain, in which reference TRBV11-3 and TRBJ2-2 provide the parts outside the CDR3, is EAGVVQSPRYKIIEKKQPVAFWCNPISGHNTLYWYLQNLGQGPELLIRYENEEAVDDSQLPKDRFSAERLKGVDSTLKIQPAELGDSAVYLCASSLKGIYTGELFFGEGSRLTVL.